A single sample is the source of the 31 T cell receptor beta chains below, sequenced in a study of post-analysis software for immune sequencing data. General study points: Comparison of patients with controls showed five TRBV segments more frequent in patients, TRBV5-6, TRBV5-1 and TRBV20-1 among them.

Unique molecular identifiers featured in each of the TCR beta cDNA libraries. TCRdb processed the PCR reads anew with MiXCR; each CDR3 protein has one entry. The table has 600,000 to 750,000 distinct CDR3 sequences, over 45% seen once. These receptors' antigens are unknown. What was sequenced was blood. The source of these receptors is a girl aged 2 to 9 with multiple sclerosis.

The genes are TRBV7-2 and TRBJ2-3, with 15 nucleotides matching TRBD2. Germline CDR1 SGHTA, CDR2 FQGNSA. V lost 4 bases and J lost 3; bases outside the gene matches: 11. The CDR3 is made up of 19 amino acids. This chain's CDR3 is CASSSRTSGGAGLTDTQYF. The CDR3 nucleotides read TGTGCCAGCAGCTCTAGGACTAGCGGGGGGGCGGGGTTGACAGATACGCAGTATTTT.

This clonotype was counted only a few times. The chain recombines TRBV27 with TRBJ2-1, with D unclear. The DNA end lines up better with TRBJ1-1; the J call may be wrong. This CDR3 contains 12 residues. The germline V gene encodes CDR1 MNHEY and CDR2 SMNVEV (reference sequence). The CDR3 region has the DNA TGTGCCAGCAGACATGGACTGGATCAAGCTTTCTTT. Residues: CASRHGLDQAFF.

A few counts support this clonotype. This chain connects TRBV10-1 to TRBJ2-3; no clear D gene. This CDR3 contains 16 residues. V lost 6 bases, J lost 2 bases, and 18 bases lay in between. The germline V gene encodes CDR1 WNHNN and CDR2 SYGVQD (reference sequence). CDR3 coding DNA: TGCGCCAGCAGCGAAAACTCCCCCACTAACACAGATACGCAGTATTTT. It codes for CASSENSPTNTDTQYF.

The chain combines TRBV29-1 with TRBJ1-1, with D maybe TRBD1 (6 bases). Germline V gene sequence: CDR1 SQVTM, CDR2 ANQGSEA. The V gene lost 5 bases and the J gene lost 0 bases, with 13 bases spanning the gap. There are 14 residues in the CDR3. CDR3 bases: TGCAGCGTTTTAGGGCCAGGGGTGAACACTGAAGCTTTCTTT. This sequence encodes CSVLGPGVNTEAFF.

V gene TRBV29-1 combines with J gene TRBJ2-7; TRBD1 might be the D (5 bases). The CDR3 contains 11 residues. Germline V gives CDR1 SQVTM, CDR2 ANQGSEA. Trimming took 4 bases from V and 6 from J, leaving 10 bases between them. The CDR3 DNA follows: TGCAGCGTTGGAGGACAAGGCGAGCAGTACTTC. It codes for CSVGGQGEQYF.

Only a few counts were recorded for this clonotype. The chain uses TRBV5-1 and TRBJ1-6; 9 nucleotides align to TRBD1. This CDR3 is 18 amino acids long. Germline V gives CDR1 SGHRS, CDR2 YFSETQ. The V and J ends lost 4 bases and 7 bases, in that order; junction bases with no gene match: 15. The CDR3 sequence is CASSMDRGRFNLNSPLHF. The CDR3 DNA follows: TGCGCCAGCAGCATGGACAGGGGCCGCTTTAATCTGAATTCACCCCTCCACTTT.

The V and J genes are TRBV10-3 and TRBJ2-5, with no clear D. Between the trimmed V and J ends, which lost 4 bases and 2 bases, there was a span of 14 bases. Germline CDR1 is ENHRY and CDR2 is SYGVKD. CDR3 length: 15 amino acids. This CDR3 reads CAISGRTPGQETQYF. In DNA form, the CDR3 reads TGTGCCATCAGTGGTCGGACCCCAGGTCAAGAGACCCAGTACTTC.

This clonotype was observed a few times. The rearrangement uses TRBV7-9 and TRBJ2-1; 7 bases match TRBD1. The CDR3 totals 14 residues. Unmatched junction bases numbered 10, after V lost 7 bases and J lost 7 bases. Germline V gene sequence: CDR1 SEHNR, CDR2 FQNEAQ (reference sequence). The chain's CDR3 is CASNTGQNFNEQFF. In nucleotides, the CDR3 is TGTGCCAGCAATACGGGACAGAACTTTAATGAGCAGTTCTTC.

The chain joins TRBV6-5 to TRBJ1-1, with TRBD1 as a possible D gene (6 bases). This CDR3 has 16 amino acids. Germline CDR1 MNHEY, CDR2 SVGAGI. V was pared by 2 bases and J by 8 bases, with 21 bases between. The CDR3 spells CASSYSGNRAVHEAFF. The CDR3 DNA follows: TGTGCCAGCAGTTACAGTGGAAACAGGGCCGTACACGAAGCTTTCTTT.

The rearrangement joins TRBV5-1 to TRBJ1-2; 7 nucleotides match TRBD1. The length of the CDR3 is 13 residues. CDR1 SGHRS and CDR2 YFSETQ come from the germline V gene. Trimming took 4 bases from V and 6 from J; bases not matched to a gene: 6. CDR3 protein: CASSTGTENGYTF. CDR3 sequence (DNA): TGCGCCAGCAGCACCGGGACAGAGAATGGCTACACCTTC.

The chain uses TRBV12-3 or TRBV12-4 and TRBJ1-1, with TRBD1 matching over 8 bases. This CDR3 contains 17 residues. Trimming took 2 bases from V and 6 from J; bases not matched to a gene: 14. The CDR3, as DNA: TGTGCCAGCAGTTTAAGGTCAGGGGGCGCCCGGGTGGCTGAAGCTTTCTTT. Its protein product is CASSLRSGGARVAEAFF.

The gene calls are TRBV27 and TRBJ2-3; D is unresolved. The ends were cut back, 5 bases at V and 0 bases at J, with 15 bases in the middle. The CDR3 runs 16 residues. Germline V lookup: CDR1 MNHEY, CDR2 SMNVEV (reference sequence). Here the CDR3 DNA reads TGTGCCAGCAGTCTTCTCTCCTTCGGTAGCACAGATACGCAGTATTTT. Its protein is CASSLLSFGSTDTQYF.

The chain is built from TRBV7-9 and TRBJ2-1, with 11 positions matching TRBD2. Trimming at V came to 3 bases and at J to 2 bases, leaving 0 bases not matched to a gene. The CDR3 contains 15 residues. Germline CDR1 and CDR2: SEHNR and FQNEAQ (reference sequence). The CDR3 loop reads CASSLTSGTYNEQFF. In nucleotides, the CDR3 is TGTGCCAGCAGCTTGACTAGCGGGACCTACAATGAGCAGTTCTTC.

This clonotype was seen only a few times. The chain couples TRBV29-1 to TRBJ2-5, with D possibly TRBD2 on 5 matching bases. Germline values: CDR1 SQVTM, CDR2 ANQGSEA. The CDR3 has 14 residues. V lost 0 bases and J 0 bases, leaving 8 bases between the germline ends. The CDR3 nucleotides read TGCAGCGTTGAAGAGGCCGGGAACCAAGAGACCCAGTACTTC. This sequence encodes CSVEEAGNQETQYF.

The V and J genes are TRBV10-3 and TRBJ2-5; 8 nucleotides align to TRBD1. The J call may be incorrect, as the DNA end agrees better with TRBJ2-7. Germline V gene lookup returns CDR1 ENHRY and CDR2 SYGVKD. This CDR3 has 15 residues. Here the CDR3 DNA reads TGTGCCATCAGCACCCCCGGACAGGGAACCTACGAGCAGTACTTC. Translated, it gives CAISTPGQGTYEQYF.

The chain carries TRBV19 and TRBJ1-5; maybe TRBD1 (5 bases). CDR1 and CDR2 (germline): LNHDA, SQIVND (reference sequence). The CDR3 spans 14 residues. Trimming removed 1 base at V and 8 bases at J, with 12 bases between. The chain's CDR3 is CASSIGGGGKPQHF. CDR3 in DNA: TGTGCCAGTAGTATAGGGGGCGGAGGGAAGCCCCAGCATTTT.

The J gene is TRBJ2-7, the V gene TRBV15; TRBD2 matches at 7 bases. Judging by the DNA end, TRBJ2-5 fits better; the J call may be wrong. Germline V CDR1 and CDR2: LNHNV, YYDKDF (reference sequence). The length of the CDR3 is 14 residues. CDR3 amino acids: CATSRVGGGETQYF. DNA for the CDR3: TGTGCCACCAGCAGAGTTGGGGGGGGAGAGACCCAGTACTTC.

This clonotype was observed a single time. The CDR3 region has the DNA TGCGCCAGCAGCCGGACTAGTCCGGAAGAGACCCAGTACTTC. Its translation is CASSRTSPEETQYF. The chain combines TRBV5-1 with TRBJ2-7; TRBD2 matches at 7 bases. Matching the DNA end better, TRBJ2-5 makes the J call doubtful. The CDR3 is 14 residues long. Germline V CDR1 and CDR2: SGHRS, YFSETQ.

The rearrangement links TRBV12-3 or TRBV12-4 to TRBJ1-5; D gene ambiguous. The CDR3 is 13 amino acids. Trimming pared 7 bases from V and 7 bases from J, leaving 14 bases between. The CDR3 DNA sequence: TGTGCCAGCACCGGAGATGTCGCACAGCCCCAGCATTTT. Residues: CASTGDVAQPQHF.

The rearrangement joins TRBV3-1 to TRBJ1-1; D not certain. V lost 0 bases to trimming and J lost 7 bases, with 12 bases between them. CDR3 length: 14 amino acids. Germline V gives CDR1 LGHDT, CDR2 YNNKEL (reference sequence). CDR3 DNA sequence: TGTGCCAGCAGCCAAGATGGCAATTTCGGTGAAGCTTTCTTT. Translation: CASSQDGNFGEAFF.

The chain employs TRBV7-2 and TRBJ2-1, with D possibly matching TRBD2 (5 bases). This CDR3 region has 18 residues. CDR1 is SGHTA, CDR2 FQGNSA, per germline. Trimming removed 2 bases from V and 4 bases from J, with 21 bases in between. CDR3 sequence reads: CASSLSAGGWKAYNEQFF. The CDR3 DNA follows: TGTGCCAGCAGCTTAAGTGCGGGTGGCTGGAAGGCTTACAATGAGCAGTTCTTC.

V gene TRBV29-1 combines with J gene TRBJ1-2, with a weak D call TRBD1 (5 bases). The CDR3 has 14 amino acids. The germline gives CDR1 SQVTM, CDR2 ANQGSEA. Trimming took off 4 bases at V and 3 bases at J, with 15 bases between the two ends. The CDR3 sequence: CSVVEGRVDYGYTF. The CDR3 DNA reads TGCAGCGTTGTGGAGGGGCGGGTGGACTATGGCTACACCTTC.

V gene TRBV27 combines with J gene TRBJ2-1; D is tentatively TRBD1 or TRBD2 (5 bases each). The CDR3 runs 16 residues. V dropped 8 bases and J dropped 8 bases, with 25 bases sitting between them. Germline CDR1 and CDR2: MNHEY and SMNVEV (reference sequence). CDR3 DNA: TGTGCCAGCGGGTGGGGGTTGGGCAACGACGGCCATGAGCAGTTCTTC. Its protein product is CASGWGLGNDGHEQFF.

The V and J genes are TRBV5-1 and TRBJ1-2; no definite D call. V lost 5 bases and J 0 bases, leaving 11 bases between the germline ends. The CDR3 consists of 14 residues. CDR1 SGHRS and CDR2 YFSETQ come from the germline V gene. The CDR3: CASRERSANYGYTF. In DNA form, the CDR3 reads TGCGCCAGCAGAGAAAGGTCCGCTAACTATGGCTACACCTTC.

This chain connects TRBV18 to TRBJ2-7; 9 nucleotides match TRBD1. In germline, CDR1 is KGHSH, CDR2 LQKENI. The CDR3 consists of 15 residues. Trimming cost V 4 bases and J 5 bases; bases outside gene matches: 9. The CDR3 region has the DNA TGTGCCAGCTCACGGAAACAGGGGGCCCCTAACGAGCAGTACTTC. Translating it yields CASSRKQGAPNEQYF.

This rearrangement joins TRBV7-2 to TRBJ2-5, with a tentative D call TRBD2 (6 bases). The CDR3 has 17 residues. Germline V gene data show CDR1 as SGHTA and CDR2 as FQGNSA. Trimming took 1 base from V and 5 from J, leaving 20 bases between them. DNA of the CDR3: TGTGCCAGCAGCTTAGGGTGGGGACTTCCCTTTCTGGAGACCCAGTACTTC. Translating it yields CASSLGWGLPFLETQYF. The entire variable domain, with the rest obtained from reference TRBV7-2 and TRBJ2-5, is as follows: GAGVSQSPSNKVTEKGKDVELRCDPISGHTALYWYRQSLGQGLEFLIYFQGNSAPDKSGLPSDRFSAERTGGSVSTLTIQRTQQEDSAVYLCASSLGWGLPFLETQYFGPGTRLLVL.

V gene TRBV20-1 combines with J gene TRBJ2-5, with D tentatively TRBD1 or TRBD2 (6 bases each). The J call may not be correct, given that the DNA end is closer to TRBJ2-4. The CDR3 runs to 13 residues. Looked up from germline, CDR1 is DFQATT and CDR2 is SNEGSKA (reference sequence). CDR3 residues: CSAQIEGGNIQYF. For the CDR3, the DNA is TGCAGTGCGCAGATCGAGGGGGGAAACATTCAGTACTTC.

The chain employs TRBV15 and TRBJ2-5; D gene unclear. There are 16 residues in the CDR3. The germline V gene encodes CDR1 LNHNV and CDR2 YYDKDF (reference sequence). Trimming took off 0 bases at V and 3 bases at J, with 14 bases between the two ends. The CDR3 DNA reads TGTGCCACCAGCAGAGATCATAGTGGAACAGAAGAGACCCAGTACTTC. It yields the protein CATSRDHSGTEETQYF.

This rearrangement joins TRBV21-1 to TRBJ2-1; TRBD2, the table's D call, was not compared with the DNA. TRBV21-1 is flagged as a pseudogene. This CDR3 is built from 21 residues. Here the CDR3 DNA reads TGTGCCAGCAGCAAAGCCTATTACAATAGCGGGGGGACCCGGCCCTACAATGAGCAGTTCTTC. Its protein product is CASSKAYYNSGGTRPYNEQFF.

This clonotype was detected a few times. The chain recombines TRBV20-1 with TRBJ2-6; TRBD1 might be the D (6 bases). Between the trimmed V and J ends, which lost 1 base and 2 bases, there was a span of 15 bases. This CDR3 spans 17 amino acids. Germline V CDR1 and CDR2: DFQATT, SNEGSKA (reference sequence). CDR3 region: CSARGQGRVPGANVLTF. The CDR3 DNA sequence: TGCAGTGCTAGAGGGCAGGGGCGAGTACCTGGGGCCAACGTCCTGACTTTC.

Only a few counts were recorded for this clonotype. The V and J genes are TRBV20-1 and TRBJ2-1, with 9 bases that match TRBD1. The CDR3 length is 14 residues. CDR1 is DFQATT and CDR2 is SNEGSKA in the germline V gene (reference sequence). DNA of the CDR3: TGCAGCACTCGCCGGGACAGGGCCCCTGATGAGCAGTTCTTC. It yields the protein CSTRRDRAPDEQFF.